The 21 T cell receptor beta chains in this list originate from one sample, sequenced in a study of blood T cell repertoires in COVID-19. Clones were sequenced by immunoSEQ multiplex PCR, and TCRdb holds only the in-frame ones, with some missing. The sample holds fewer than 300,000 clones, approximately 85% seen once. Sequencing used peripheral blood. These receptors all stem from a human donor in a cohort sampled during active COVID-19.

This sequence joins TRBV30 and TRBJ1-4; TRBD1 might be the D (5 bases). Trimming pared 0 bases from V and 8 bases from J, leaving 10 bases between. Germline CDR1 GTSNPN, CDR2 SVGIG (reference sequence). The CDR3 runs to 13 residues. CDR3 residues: CAWSVPPGEKLFF. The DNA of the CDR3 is TGTGCCTGGAGTGTGCCGCCAGGGGAAAAACTGTTTTTT. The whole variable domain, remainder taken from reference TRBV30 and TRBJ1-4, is SQTIHQWPATLVQPVGSPLSLECTVEGTSNPNLYWYRQAAGRGLQLLFYSVGIGQISSEVPQNLSASRPQDRQFILSSKKLLLSDSGFYLCAWSVPPGEKLFFGSGTQLSVL.

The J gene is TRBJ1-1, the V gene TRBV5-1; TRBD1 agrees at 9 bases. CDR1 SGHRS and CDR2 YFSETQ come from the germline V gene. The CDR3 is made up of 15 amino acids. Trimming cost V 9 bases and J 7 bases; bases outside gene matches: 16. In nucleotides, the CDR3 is TGCGCCACCACAAAAGGGGGACAGGGATTTGGTGAAGCTTTCTTT. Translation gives CATTKGGQGFGEAFF.

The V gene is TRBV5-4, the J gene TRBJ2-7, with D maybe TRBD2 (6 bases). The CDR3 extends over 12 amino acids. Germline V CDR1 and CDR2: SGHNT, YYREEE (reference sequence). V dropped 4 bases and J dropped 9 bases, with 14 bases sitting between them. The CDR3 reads CASSTEGRGQYF. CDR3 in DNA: TGTGCCAGCAGCACGGAGGGGAGAGGGCAGTACTTC.

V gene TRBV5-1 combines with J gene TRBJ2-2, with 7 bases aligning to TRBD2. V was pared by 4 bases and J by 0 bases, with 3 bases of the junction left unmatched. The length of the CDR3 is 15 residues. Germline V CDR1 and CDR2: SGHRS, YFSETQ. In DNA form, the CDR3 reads TGCGCCAGCAGCCTAGCGGCTTCGAACACCGGGGAGCTGTTTTTT. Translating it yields CASSLAASNTGELFF.

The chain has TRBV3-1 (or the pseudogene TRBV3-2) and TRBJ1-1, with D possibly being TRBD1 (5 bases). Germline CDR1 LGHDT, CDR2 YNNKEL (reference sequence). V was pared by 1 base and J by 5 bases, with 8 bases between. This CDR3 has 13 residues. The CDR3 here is CASSQGGRTEAFF. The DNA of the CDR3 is TGTGCCAGCAGCCAAGGGGGCCGTACTGAAGCTTTCTTT.

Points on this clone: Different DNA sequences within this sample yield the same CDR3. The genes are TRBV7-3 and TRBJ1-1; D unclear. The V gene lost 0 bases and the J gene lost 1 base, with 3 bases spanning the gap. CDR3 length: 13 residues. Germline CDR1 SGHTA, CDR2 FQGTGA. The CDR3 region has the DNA TGTGCCAGCAGCTTAACGAGGAACACTGAAGCTTTCTTT. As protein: CASSLTRNTEAFF.

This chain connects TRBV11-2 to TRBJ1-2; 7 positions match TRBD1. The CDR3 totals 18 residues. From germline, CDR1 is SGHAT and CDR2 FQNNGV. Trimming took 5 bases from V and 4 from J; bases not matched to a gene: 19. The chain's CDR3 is CASSPVRRAGQIIYGYTF. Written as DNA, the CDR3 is TGTGCCAGCAGCCCAGTCCGGCGTGCGGGACAGATCATCTATGGCTACACCTTC.

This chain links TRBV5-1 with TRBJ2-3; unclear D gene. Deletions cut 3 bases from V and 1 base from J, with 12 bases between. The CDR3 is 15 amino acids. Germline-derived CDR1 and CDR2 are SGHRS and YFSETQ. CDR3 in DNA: TGCGCCAGCAGCTCCCAACTGTCCCGCACAGATACGCAGTATTTT. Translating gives CASSSQLSRTDTQYF.

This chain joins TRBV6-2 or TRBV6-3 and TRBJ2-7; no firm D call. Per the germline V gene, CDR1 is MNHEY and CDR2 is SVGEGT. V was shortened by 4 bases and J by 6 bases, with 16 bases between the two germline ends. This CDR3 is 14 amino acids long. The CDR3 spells CASSSTRGTSEQYF. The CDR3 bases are TGTGCCAGCAGTTCGACCCGCGGAACCTCCGAGCAGTACTTC.

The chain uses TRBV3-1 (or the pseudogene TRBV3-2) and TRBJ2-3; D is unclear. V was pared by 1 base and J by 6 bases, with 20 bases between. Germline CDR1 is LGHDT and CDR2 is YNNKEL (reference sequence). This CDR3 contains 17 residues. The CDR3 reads CASSQGDLIRVRDTQYF. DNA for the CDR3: TGTGCCAGCAGCCAAGGTGATCTGATTCGGGTTAGGGATACGCAGTATTTT.

CDR3 in amino acids: CASSLRTSGFGSYNEQFF. CDR3 sequence (DNA): TGTGCCAGCAGCCTTCGGACTAGCGGCTTTGGCTCCTACAATGAGCAGTTCTTC. This sequence joins TRBV5-4 and TRBJ2-1, with TRBD2 matching over 10 bases. This CDR3 comprises 18 residues. Germline V gene data show CDR1 as SGHNT and CDR2 as YYREEE (reference sequence). J gave up 0 bases and V 4 bases, and 10 bases lay outside the gene matches.

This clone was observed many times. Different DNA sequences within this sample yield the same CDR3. The CDR3, as DNA: TGTGCCACCAGTGATCCATTAGAGACCCAGTACTTC. Protein: CATSDPLETQYF. The chain employs TRBV24-1 and TRBJ2-5; D gene uncertain. Germline CDR1 is KGHDR and CDR2 is SFDVKD. The CDR3 runs 12 residues. V dropped 3 bases and J dropped 4 bases, with 5 bases sitting between them.

CDR3 DNA sequence: TGTGCCAGCAGTTACTACGGGGTAGGAGTCATTGGAGCTTTCTTT. Its translation is CASSYYGVGVIGAFF. The rearrangement uses TRBV6-6 and TRBJ1-1; D ambiguous. V was shortened by 1 base and J by 10 bases, with 19 bases between the two germline ends. This CDR3 has 15 amino acids. The germline gives CDR1 MNHNY, CDR2 SVGAGI (reference sequence).

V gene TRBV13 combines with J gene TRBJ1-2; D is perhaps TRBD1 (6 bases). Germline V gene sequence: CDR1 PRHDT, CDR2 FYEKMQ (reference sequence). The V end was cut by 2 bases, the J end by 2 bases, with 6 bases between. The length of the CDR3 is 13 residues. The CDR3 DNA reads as TGTGCCAGCAGCTTAACAGGGAACTATGGCTACACCTTC. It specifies CASSLTGNYGYTF.

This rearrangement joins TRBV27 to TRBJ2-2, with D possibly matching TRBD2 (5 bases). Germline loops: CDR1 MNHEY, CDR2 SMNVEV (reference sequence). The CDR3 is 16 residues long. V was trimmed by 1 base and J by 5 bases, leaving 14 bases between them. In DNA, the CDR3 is TGTGCCAGCAGTTTATTGTCTACTAGATTAACCGGGGAGCTGTTTTTT. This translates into CASSLLSTRLTGELFF.

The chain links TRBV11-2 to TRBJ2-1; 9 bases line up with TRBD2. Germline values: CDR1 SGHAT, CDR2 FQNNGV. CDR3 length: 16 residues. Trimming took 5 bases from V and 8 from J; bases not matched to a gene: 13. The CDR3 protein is CASSPQAGLAFYEQFF. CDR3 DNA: TGTGCCAGCAGCCCCCAGGCTGGACTAGCGTTTTATGAGCAGTTCTTC.

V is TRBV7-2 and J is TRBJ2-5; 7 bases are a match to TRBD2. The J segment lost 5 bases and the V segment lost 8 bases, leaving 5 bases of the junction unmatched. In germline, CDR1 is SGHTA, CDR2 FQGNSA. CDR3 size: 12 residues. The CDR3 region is CASGRAGETQYF. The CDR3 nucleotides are TGTGCCAGCGGGAGGGCCGGGGAGACCCAGTACTTC.

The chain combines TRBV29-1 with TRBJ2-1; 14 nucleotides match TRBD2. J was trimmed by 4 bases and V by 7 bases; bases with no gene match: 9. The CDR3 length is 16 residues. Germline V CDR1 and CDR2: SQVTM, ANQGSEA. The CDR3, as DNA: TGCAGCGATGGGACTAGCGGGAGTTTTTCGTACAATGAGCAGTTCTTC. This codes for CSDGTSGSFSYNEQFF.

DNA for the CDR3: TGTGCCAGCAGTGAGGACAGGGGTTGGGAGACCCAGTACTTC. Translating gives CASSEDRGWETQYF. V and J are TRBV2 and TRBJ2-5; TRBD1 matches at 9 bases. This CDR3 comprises 14 residues. The V and J ends lost 3 bases and 5 bases, in that order; junction bases with no gene match: 4. Germline V CDR1 and CDR2: SNHLY, FYNNEI.

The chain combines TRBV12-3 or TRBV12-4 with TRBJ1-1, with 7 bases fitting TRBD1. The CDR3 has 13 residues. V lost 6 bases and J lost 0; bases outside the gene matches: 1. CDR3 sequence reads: CASSGTVNTEAFF. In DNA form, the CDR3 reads TGTGCCAGCAGCGGGACAGTGAACACTGAAGCTTTCTTT.

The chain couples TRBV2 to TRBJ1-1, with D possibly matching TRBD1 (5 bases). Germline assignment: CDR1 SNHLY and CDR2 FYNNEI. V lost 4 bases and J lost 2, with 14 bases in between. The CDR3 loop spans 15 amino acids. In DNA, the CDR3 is TGTGCCAGCAGTGCCCTGACAGTTTCCAACACTGAAGCTTTCTTT. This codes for CASSALTVSNTEAFF.